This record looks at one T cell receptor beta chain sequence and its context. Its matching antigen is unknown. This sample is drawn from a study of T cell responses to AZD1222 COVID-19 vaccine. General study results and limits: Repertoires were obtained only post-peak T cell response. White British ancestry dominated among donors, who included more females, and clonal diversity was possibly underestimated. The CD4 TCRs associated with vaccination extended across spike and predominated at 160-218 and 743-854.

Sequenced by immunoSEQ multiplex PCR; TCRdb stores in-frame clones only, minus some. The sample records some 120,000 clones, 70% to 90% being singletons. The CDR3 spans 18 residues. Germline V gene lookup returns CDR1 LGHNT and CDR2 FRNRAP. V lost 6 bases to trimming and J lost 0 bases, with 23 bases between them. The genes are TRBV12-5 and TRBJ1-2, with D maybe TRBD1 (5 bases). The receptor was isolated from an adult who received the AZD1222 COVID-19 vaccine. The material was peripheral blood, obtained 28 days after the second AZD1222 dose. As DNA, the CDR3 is TGTGCTAGTGGCCTCCGAGGGACGGCAATGTCCCCTAACTATGGCTACACCTTC. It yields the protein CASGLRGTAMSPNYGYTF.